The 15 T cell receptor beta chains below were found in one sample sequenced in a study of early T cells in non-severe SARS-CoV-2 infection. Using its own MiXCR run on the 5' RACE reads, TCRdb lists one record per CDR3 protein. This table has some 57,000 distinct CDR3 sequences, roughly 8.2% appearing once. The material sequenced was whole blood. The origin of the receptors is an adult who was a healthcare worker with PCR-confirmed SARS-CoV-2 infection or an uninfected control (not recorded which).

This clonotype was picked up a small number of times. The rearrangement links TRBV7-9 to TRBJ2-1, with 11 nucleotides matching TRBD2. The CDR3 sequence is 17 residues long. Trimming removed 5 bases from V and 4 bases from J; junction bases left unmatched: 10. Germline lookup yields CDR1 SEHNR and CDR2 FQNEAQ (reference sequence). The CDR3 DNA follows: TGTGCCAGCAGCCTATCTAGCGGGAGGTTAATTTACAATGAGCAGTTCTTC. It is translated as CASSLSSGRLIYNEQFF.

This clonotype has only a few counts. This rearrangement joins TRBV20-1 to TRBJ1-2; 7 bases match TRBD1. CDR1 is DFQATT and CDR2 is SNEGSKA in the germline V gene (reference sequence). V lost 3 bases to trimming and J lost 7 bases; unmatched junction nucleotides: 8. The CDR3 is 13 residues long. CDR3 in DNA: TGCAGTGCTAGGGCCGCGACAGGGCCTGGCTACACCTTC. It translates to CSARAATGPGYTF.

The sample holds many counts of this clonotype. The rearrangement joins TRBV10-1 to TRBJ2-2; D remains unclear. The germline V gene has CDR1 WNHNN and CDR2 SYGVQD (reference sequence). Trimming stripped 7 bases from V and 4 bases from J, with 10 bases between. The CDR3 runs 13 residues. The CDR3 spells CASTSDLTGELFF. The DNA of the CDR3 is TGCGCCAGCACCTCGGACCTCACCGGGGAGCTGTTTTTT.

There are a few counts of this clonotype. The chain carries TRBV18 and TRBJ1-1; 8 bases match TRBD1. Losses at the gene ends were 1 base for V and 4 bases for J; bases not matched to a gene: 14. Per the germline V gene, CDR1 is KGHSH and CDR2 is LQKENI. The CDR3 totals 18 residues. Written as DNA, the CDR3 is TGTGCCAGCTCACCACTATCCGACAGGGGAGGGTGGAGCACTGAAGCTTTCTTT. The encoded protein is CASSPLSDRGGWSTEAFF.

This clonotype was detected many times. J is TRBJ2-2 and V is TRBV5-1, with no clear D. V lost 1 base and J 2 bases, leaving 6 bases between the germline ends. The V gene's germline CDR1 is SGHRS and CDR2 YFSETQ. The CDR3 is 14 amino acids. For the CDR3, the DNA is TGCGCCAGCAGCTTGACTGGCAACACCGGGGAGCTGTTTTTT. Amino acid sequence: CASSLTGNTGELFF.

In its sample, this clonotype was seen a few times. This chain links TRBV27 with TRBJ2-3; no firm D call. The CDR3 is made up of 14 amino acids. The germline V gene has CDR1 MNHEY and CDR2 SMNVEV (reference sequence). V was clipped by 3 bases and J by 4 bases, with 11 bases between them. The CDR3 DNA sequence: TGTGCCAGCAGTTTTGGCAGGAAGGCAGATACGCAGTATTTT. Its protein product is CASSFGRKADTQYF.

The chain couples TRBV12-5 to TRBJ2-2; TRBD1 aligns across 9 bases. Germline-derived CDR1 and CDR2 are LGHNT and FRNRAP. J lost 6 bases, V lost 5 bases, and 10 bases had no gene match. This CDR3 comprises 16 residues. The CDR3 reads CASGPWDRVFPGELFF. The CDR3 DNA sequence: TGTGCTAGTGGTCCTTGGGACAGGGTATTTCCCGGGGAGCTGTTTTTT.

This clonotype was counted at least ten times. CDR3 sequence reads: CSVLGQHYGYTF. In DNA, the CDR3 is TGCAGCGTTCTGGGACAGCACTATGGCTACACCTTC. V is TRBV29-1 and J is TRBJ1-2; 7 nucleotides line up with TRBD1. This CDR3 is built from 12 residues. V was clipped by 5 bases and J by 3 bases; unmatched bases: 3. CDR1 and CDR2 from the germline V gene are SQVTM and ANQGSEA.

The rearrangement uses TRBV28 and TRBJ2-7; 10 nucleotides match TRBD2. Germline CDR1 MDHEN, CDR2 SYDVKM. This CDR3 has 17 amino acids. V lost 6 bases and J lost 3; bases outside the gene matches: 14. CDR3: CASSNPTSGRALYEQYF. As DNA, the CDR3 is TGTGCCAGCAGCAACCCCACGAGCGGGAGGGCCCTCTACGAGCAGTACTTC.

This clonotype showed up many times. This chain connects TRBV11-2 to TRBJ2-1; 8 bases are shared with TRBD2. The CDR3 runs to 20 residues. V was pared by 4 bases and J by 1 base, with 18 bases of the junction left unmatched. Germline loops: CDR1 SGHAT, CDR2 FQNNGV. The CDR3 DNA sequence: TGTGCCAGCAGCTCACCACGGGGGAGCGGGAGAGTGGGGTCCTACAATGAGCAGTTCTTC. Translating it yields CASSSPRGSGRVGSYNEQFF.

This clonotype was seen at least ten times. CDR3 amino acids: CASSLAQGTEAFF. DNA of the CDR3: TGTGCCAGCAGTTTAGCACAGGGGACTGAAGCTTTCTTT. The gene calls are TRBV27 and TRBJ1-1; 7 positions agree with TRBD1. This CDR3 is built from 13 residues. Germline CDR1 reads MNHEY; CDR2 reads SMNVEV (reference sequence). V was pared by 2 bases and J by 5 bases, with 2 bases of the junction left unmatched.

This clonotype has only a few counts. J is TRBJ1-1 and V is TRBV12-3 or TRBV12-4; D is unresolved. The CDR3 totals 11 residues. V gave up 8 bases and J gave up 7 bases, with 11 bases separating them. CDR3 coding DNA: TGTGCCAGCGGGTACATGGGTGAAGCTTTCTTT. Amino acids: CASGYMGEAFF.

This clonotype has ten or more counts. V is TRBV2 and J is TRBJ1-2, with 7 bases lining up with TRBD1. CDR3 length: 13 residues. CDR1 and CDR2 from the germline V gene are SNHLY and FYNNEI. V shed 2 bases and J 13 bases; nucleotides not matched to a gene: 10. CDR3 region: CASSETWTGRSTF. The CDR3 region has the DNA TGTGCCAGCAGTGAAACCTGGACAGGAAGGAGCACCTTC.

The chain employs TRBV11-2 and TRBJ2-3; 8 positions agree with TRBD2. Per germline, CDR1 SGHAT and CDR2 FQNNGV. The CDR3 has 16 amino acids. J was trimmed by 4 bases and V by 1 base; bases with no gene match: 7. For the CDR3, the DNA is TGTGCCAGCAGCTTAGGGCCAGCGGGAGTGGCAGATACGCAGTATTTT. As protein: CASSLGPAGVADTQYF.

The table lists this clonotype with a few counts. The chain links TRBV12-5 to TRBJ1-5; no firm D call. V was clipped by 6 bases and J by 2 bases, with 11 bases between them. CDR1 and CDR2 (germline): LGHNT, FRNRAP. The CDR3 extends over 14 amino acids. The CDR3, as DNA: TGTGCTAGTGGCCCTGACGGGGGCAATCAGCCCCAGCATTTT. This gives the protein CASGPDGGNQPQHF.